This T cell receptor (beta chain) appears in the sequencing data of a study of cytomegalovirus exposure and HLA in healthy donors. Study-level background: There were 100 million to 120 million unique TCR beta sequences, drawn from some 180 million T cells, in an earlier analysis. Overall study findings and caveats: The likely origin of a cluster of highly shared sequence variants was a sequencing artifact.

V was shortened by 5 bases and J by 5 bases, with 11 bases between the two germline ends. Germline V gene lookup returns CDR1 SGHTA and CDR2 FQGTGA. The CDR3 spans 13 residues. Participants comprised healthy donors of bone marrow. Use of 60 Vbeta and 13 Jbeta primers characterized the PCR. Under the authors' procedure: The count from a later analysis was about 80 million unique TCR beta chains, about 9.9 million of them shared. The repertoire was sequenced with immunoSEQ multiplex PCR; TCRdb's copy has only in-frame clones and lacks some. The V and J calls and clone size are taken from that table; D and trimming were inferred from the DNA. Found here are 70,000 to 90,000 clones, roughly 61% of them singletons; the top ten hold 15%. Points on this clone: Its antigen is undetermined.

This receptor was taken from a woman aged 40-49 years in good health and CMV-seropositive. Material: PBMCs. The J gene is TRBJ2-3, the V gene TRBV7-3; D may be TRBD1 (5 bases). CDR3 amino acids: CASSIGAGDTQYF. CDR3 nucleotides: TGTGCCAGCAGCATAGGGGCCGGAGATACGCAGTATTTT.